This TCR beta chain was observed in a study of OX40 agonist ivuxolimab in advanced cancers. Study as a whole: Three patients showed partial responses: one hepatocellular carcinoma and two cutaneous melanoma cases. Study-level results: Clonal expansion was seen in CD4+ and CD8+ blood T cells by week 6 at 0.1 to 3.0 mg/kg.

Turning to this clone: Its cognate antigen is unknown.

Excluded were patients having autoimmune disease history or systemic immunosuppression. Sampling of blood occurred at baseline, cycle 4 day 1, and cycle 7 day 1. TCRdb's copy holds only in-frame clones and misses some; the assay was immunoSEQ multiplex PCR. Seen here are more than 70,000 clones, roughly 89% observed once, and the top ten hold around 10%. The sequence was collected from an adult with an advanced solid tumor such as melanoma, head and neck, liver or kidney cancer. The starting material was CD4+ or CD8+ T cells sorted from blood, obtained in a trial of the OX40 agonist ivuxolimab.

This CDR3 is CASSYRPATNEKLFF. For the CDR3, the DNA is TGTGCCAGCAGCTACCGACCTGCAACTAATGAAAAACTGTTTTTT. The chain recombines TRBV7-2 with TRBJ1-4; no firm D call. V was trimmed by 4 bases and J by 0 bases, leaving 9 bases between them. Per the germline V gene, CDR1 is SGHTA and CDR2 is FQGNSA. The CDR3 is 15 amino acids.